The present T cell receptor beta chain was sequenced within a study of T cell responses to AZD1222 COVID-19 vaccine. Researchers grouped second doses given at about 4 or about 12 weeks into one pool. Findings of the study overall: The study identified only a handful of AZD1222 recipients as seropositive at baseline. White British donors predominated, females outnumbered males, and clonal diversity was possibly underestimated.

In the case of this clone: The antigen remains undetermined.

Germline V gene data show CDR1 as SGHTA and CDR2 as FQGNSA. The CDR3 is 15 amino acids. V dropped 7 bases and J dropped 5; count of bases not matched to a gene: 8. Libraries were prepared by immunoSEQ multiplex PCR; TCRdb keeps only in-frame clonotypes and omits some of them. The sample has 150,000 to 200,000 clones, approximately 93% seen once. This clonotype was obtained from an adult who received the AZD1222 COVID-19 vaccine. The chain combines TRBV7-2 with TRBJ2-5; 12 positions match TRBD2. The sequencing here drew on peripheral blood, taken 28 days after the second AZD1222 dose. CDR3 DNA sequence: TGTGCCAGCACTCCGGCTAGCGGGGGGGTGGAGACCCAGTACTTC. Translating gives CASTPASGGVETQYF.